Each of the 24 T cell receptor beta chains below was sequenced from the same sample in a study of blood T cell repertoires in COVID-19. Libraries were prepared by immunoSEQ multiplex PCR; TCRdb keeps only in-frame clonotypes and omits some of them. The sample yields approximately 240,000 clones, about 83% seen once. Sequencing input: peripheral blood. These receptors were collected from a human donor in a cohort sampled during active COVID-19.

The chain has TRBV30 and TRBJ1-3; 7 bases line up with TRBD1. Germline V gene lookup returns CDR1 GTSNPN and CDR2 SVGIG (reference sequence). The CDR3 is made up of 15 amino acids. V shed 3 bases and J 0 bases; nucleotides not matched to a gene: 5. The CDR3 spells CAWSRTGLSGNTIYF. In DNA, the CDR3 is TGTGCCTGGAGCCGGACAGGACTCTCTGGAAACACCATATATTTT. Using reference TRBV30 and TRBJ1-3 for the parts outside the CDR3, the full variable domain is SQTIHQWPATLVQPVGSPLSLECTVEGTSNPNLYWYRQAAGRGLQLLFYSVGIGQISSEVPQNLSASRPQDRQFILSSKKLLLSDSGFYLCAWSRTGLSGNTIYFGEGSWLTVV.

This rearrangement joins TRBV18 to TRBJ2-4; 8 bases align to TRBD2. J gave up 5 bases and V 3 bases, and 6 bases lay outside the gene matches. The length of the CDR3 is 15 residues. CDR1 is KGHSH, CDR2 LQKENI, per germline. The CDR3: CASSPPGGVQNIQYF. The CDR3 DNA follows: TGTGCCAGCTCACCCCCCGGGGGGGTCCAAAACATTCAGTACTTC. Full variable domain (outside the CDR3, taken from reference TRBV18 and TRBJ2-4): NAGVMQNPRHLVRRRGQEARLRCSPMKGHSHVYWYRQLPEEGLKFMVYLQKENIIDESGMPKERFSAEFPKEGPSILRIQQVVRGDSAAYFCASSPPGGVQNIQYFGAGTRLSVL.

V and J are TRBV27 and TRBJ2-3, with 11 bases fitting TRBD2. Trimming cost V 6 bases and J 4 bases; bases outside gene matches: 12. This CDR3 region has 17 residues. Germline V lookup: CDR1 MNHEY, CDR2 SMNVEV (reference sequence). DNA of the CDR3: TGTGCCAGCAGCACCCTTTTAATAGCGGGGGGGGCAGATACGCAGTATTTT. Protein product: CASSTLLIAGGADTQYF.

The chain couples TRBV11-2 to TRBJ1-1, with D perhaps matching TRBD1 (5 bases). The CDR3 loop spans 17 amino acids. CDR1 and CDR2 (germline): SGHAT, FQNNGV. Trimming cost V 1 base and J 0 bases, with 15 bases left between them. In DNA form, the CDR3 reads TGTGCCAGCAGCTTAGGGATAGGGGTGCCCATGAACACTGAAGCTTTCTTT. Its protein is CASSLGIGVPMNTEAFF.

The rearrangement uses TRBV19 and TRBJ2-3, with TRBD2 matching 15 bases. This CDR3 is 17 amino acids long. Looked up from germline, CDR1 is LNHDA and CDR2 is SQIVND (reference sequence). V lost 5 bases to trimming and J lost 4 bases; unmatched junction nucleotides: 7. CDR3 residues: CASSSPGLAGGADTQYF. The CDR3 DNA sequence: TGTGCCAGTAGTTCCCCGGGACTAGCGGGAGGCGCAGATACGCAGTATTTT.

The CDR3 nucleotides are TGTGCCAGTAGTATCGGGACAGGGGGCGAGGAGACCCAGTACTTC. This translates into CASSIGTGGEETQYF. The chain employs TRBV19 and TRBJ2-5; 12 nucleotides line up with TRBD1. CDR3 length: 15 residues. J gave up 5 bases and V 3 bases, and 4 bases lay outside the gene matches. Germline values: CDR1 LNHDA, CDR2 SQIVND (reference sequence).

This rearrangement joins TRBV18 to TRBJ2-7; tentatively, D is TRBD1 (5 bases). From germline, CDR1 is KGHSH and CDR2 LQKENI. V lost 2 bases and J lost 3, with 17 bases in between. The CDR3 loop spans 16 amino acids. The CDR3 sequence: CASSPEGANQGYEQYF. CDR3 nucleotides: TGTGCCAGCTCACCAGAAGGGGCTAACCAGGGCTACGAGCAGTACTTC.

The gene calls are TRBV2 and TRBJ2-2; 9 nucleotides agree with TRBD1. There are 14 residues in the CDR3. The germline gives CDR1 SNHLY, CDR2 FYNNEI. Losses at the gene ends were 5 bases for V and 5 bases for J; bases not matched to a gene: 3. In nucleotides, the CDR3 is TGTGCCAGCAGTCGGGGACAGGGAACCGGGGAGCTGTTTTTT. Translated: CASSRGQGTGELFF.

The rearrangement links TRBV5-4 to TRBJ2-1; maybe TRBD2 (6 bases). CDR1 and CDR2 from the germline V gene are SGHNT and YYREEE (reference sequence). The CDR3 loop spans 14 amino acids. Between the trimmed V and J ends, which lost 3 bases and 1 base, there was a span of 8 bases. The CDR3 here is CASSYSGSYNEQFF. CDR3 bases: TGTGCCAGCAGCTATAGCGGTTCCTACAATGAGCAGTTCTTC.

The rearrangement uses TRBV18 and TRBJ2-1; 11 bases agree with TRBD2. The CDR3 totals 16 residues. The V segment lost 0 bases and the J segment 9 bases; nucleotides outside the gene matches: 7. Looked up from germline, CDR1 is KGHSH and CDR2 is LQKENI. DNA for the CDR3: TGTGCCAGCTCACCACCGCTAGCGGGAGGATATAGTGAGCAGTTCTTC. This codes for CASSPPLAGGYSEQFF.

V is TRBV7-9 and J is TRBJ2-5; no definite D call. V shed 5 bases and J shed 2 bases, with 9 bases lying between them. Germline CDR1 reads SEHNR; CDR2 reads FQNEAQ (reference sequence). The length of the CDR3 is 13 residues. This CDR3 is CASSHSSQETQYF. CDR3 coding DNA: TGTGCCAGCAGCCACAGCTCACAAGAGACCCAGTACTTC.

The chain is built from TRBV6-1 and TRBJ2-7; 10 positions agree with TRBD1. Germline loops: CDR1 MNHNS, CDR2 SASEGT. V was pared by 1 base and J by 6 bases, with 6 bases of the junction left unmatched. The CDR3 runs to 15 residues. The CDR3 DNA is TGTGCCAGCAGTGAAGAAGTGGGACAGGGGACCGAGCAGTACTTC. Its protein product is CASSEEVGQGTEQYF.

The DNA for the CDR3 is TGTGCCAGTAGAGATGAGGTACCCGAAAAACTGTTTTTT. Translating it yields CASRDEVPEKLFF. The chain links TRBV19 to TRBJ1-4; no definite D call. CDR1 and CDR2 (germline): LNHDA, SQIVND (reference sequence). Trimming cost V 6 bases and J 8 bases, with 13 bases left between them. This CDR3 comprises 13 residues.

The rearrangement links TRBV19 to TRBJ2-3; TRBD2 aligns across 8 bases. CDR3 length: 13 residues. CDR1 LNHDA and CDR2 SQIVND come from the germline V gene (reference sequence). With 7 bases clipped from V and 4 bases from J, the junction kept 4 bases outside the gene matches. The CDR3: CASKRAGADTQYF. For the CDR3, the DNA is TGTGCCAGTAAACGAGCGGGAGCAGATACGCAGTATTTT.

The chain combines TRBV3-1 (or the pseudogene TRBV3-2) with TRBJ2-1; 7 nucleotides line up with TRBD2. The CDR3 has 15 residues. V shed 6 bases and J 6 bases; nucleotides not matched to a gene: 11. Germline V CDR1 and CDR2: LGHDT, YNNKEL (reference sequence). The CDR3: CASSIGGTAINEQFF. In DNA form, the CDR3 reads TGTGCCAGCAGTATCGGGGGGACTGCCATCAATGAGCAGTTCTTC.

This rearrangement joins TRBV19 to TRBJ2-2; TRBD1 might be the D (5 bases). V lost 0 bases, J lost 7 bases, and 12 bases lay in between. CDR1 LNHDA and CDR2 SQIVND come from the germline V gene (reference sequence). The CDR3 is 15 residues long. CDR3 in amino acids: CASSIDQGAGGELFF. The DNA of the CDR3 is TGTGCCAGTAGTATAGATCAAGGGGCAGGCGGGGAGCTGTTTTTT.

The chain joins TRBV6-1 to TRBJ2-3; 10 bases match TRBD2. CDR1 is MNHNS and CDR2 is SASEGT in the germline V gene. The CDR3 length is 18 residues. Unmatched junction bases numbered 10, after V lost 3 bases and J lost 1 base. DNA for the CDR3: TGTGCCAGCAGTGATCAGCGGGGGGGCCTTGGGCGCACAGATACGCAGTATTTT. Protein sequence: CASSDQRGGLGRTDTQYF.

This rearrangement joins TRBV30 to TRBJ2-5; tentative D call: TRBD2 (7 bases). Germline V gives CDR1 GTSNPN, CDR2 SVGIG (reference sequence). The CDR3 covers 14 residues. The V gene lost 4 bases and the J gene lost 4 bases, with 16 bases spanning the gap. CDR3 bases: TGTGCCTGGACTCCTTACGGGGGGCGAGAGACCCAGTACTTC. Translating it yields CAWTPYGGRETQYF.

The rearrangement joins TRBV6-4 to TRBJ2-1; TRBD2 matches at 9 bases. CDR1 is MRHNA and CDR2 is SNTAGT in the germline V gene. This CDR3 is built from 15 residues. With V trimmed by 5 bases and J by 8 bases, 10 bases remained unmatched. CDR3 sequence: CASSSLAGGLDEQFF. CDR3 coding DNA: TGTGCCAGCAGTTCCTTGGCGGGGGGGCTCGATGAGCAGTTCTTC.

This clone has just a few counts. The genes are TRBV7-2 and TRBJ2-1; 9 bases fit TRBD1. Trimming cost V 5 bases and J 5 bases; bases outside gene matches: 4. CDR1 SGHTA and CDR2 FQGNSA come from the germline V gene. The CDR3 covers 14 residues. CDR3 nucleotides: TGTGCCAGCAGCCTTAGACAGGGGGACAATGAGCAGTTCTTC. It encodes CASSLRQGDNEQFF.

The rearrangement uses TRBV5-6 and TRBJ2-5; 8 bases are shared with TRBD1. There are 16 residues in the CDR3. CDR1 SGHDT and CDR2 YYEEEE come from the germline V gene. Germline trimming cut 4 bases from V and 1 base from J; bases unmatched to any gene: 9. The CDR3 reads CASSHRQGASQETQYF. DNA for the CDR3: TGTGCCAGCAGCCATCGGCAGGGGGCGTCCCAAGAGACCCAGTACTTC.

The chain carries TRBV6-5 and TRBJ1-1; D perhaps matches TRBD1 (6 bases). This CDR3 has 16 amino acids. CDR1 is MNHEY and CDR2 is SVGAGI in the germline V gene. Trimming shortened V by 0 bases and J by 5 bases, and 16 bases separated the two germline ends. CDR3 residues: CASSYSKRQEGTEAFF. In DNA, the CDR3 is TGTGCCAGCAGTTACTCGAAAAGACAGGAAGGTACTGAAGCTTTCTTT.

This rearrangement joins TRBV19 to TRBJ2-2; D possibly corresponds to TRBD1 (6 bases). V dropped 7 bases and J dropped 7 bases, with 19 bases sitting between them. The CDR3 runs to 15 residues. Per the germline V gene, CDR1 is LNHDA and CDR2 is SQIVND (reference sequence). CDR3 amino acids: CASKGTWESGGELFF. As DNA, the CDR3 is TGTGCCAGTAAAGGGACATGGGAGTCGGGCGGGGAGCTGTTTTTT.

In its sample, this clone was seen once. The chain couples TRBV5-6 to TRBJ2-4; TRBD1 agrees at 9 bases. This CDR3 has 14 amino acids. Germline trimming cut 4 bases from V and 5 bases from J; bases unmatched to any gene: 4. Germline V CDR1 and CDR2: SGHDT, YYEEEE. The CDR3 here is CASSHWTGENIQYF. CDR3 coding DNA: TGTGCCAGCAGCCATTGGACAGGGGAAAACATTCAGTACTTC.